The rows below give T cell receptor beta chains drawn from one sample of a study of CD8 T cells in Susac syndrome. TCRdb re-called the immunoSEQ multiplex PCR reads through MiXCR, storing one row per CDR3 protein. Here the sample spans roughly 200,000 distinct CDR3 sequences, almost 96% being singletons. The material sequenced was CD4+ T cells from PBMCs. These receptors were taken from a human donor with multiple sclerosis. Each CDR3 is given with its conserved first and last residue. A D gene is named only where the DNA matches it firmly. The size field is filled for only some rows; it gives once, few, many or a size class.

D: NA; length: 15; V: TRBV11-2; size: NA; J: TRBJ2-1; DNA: TGTGCCAGCAGCTTCTACCCTATTAAGAACAATGAGCAGTTCTTC; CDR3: CASSFYPIKNNEQFF
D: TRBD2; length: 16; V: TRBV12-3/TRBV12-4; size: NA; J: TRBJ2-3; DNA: TGTGCCAGCAGCCCCCGGGGACTAGGACACACAGATACGCAGTATTTT; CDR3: CASSPRGLGHTDTQYF
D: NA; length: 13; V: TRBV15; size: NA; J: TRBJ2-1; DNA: TGTGCCACCGGACAGTCTCCTCACAATGAGCAGTTCTTC; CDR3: CATGQSPHNEQFF
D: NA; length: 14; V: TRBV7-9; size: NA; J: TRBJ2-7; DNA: TGTGCCAGCAGCGAGCTGGAGGGCGGCTACGAGCAGTACTTC; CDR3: CASSELEGGYEQYF
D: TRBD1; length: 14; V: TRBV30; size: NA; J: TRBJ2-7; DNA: TGTGCCTGGAGTGTAGGGACAGGGGGCTACGAGCAGTACTTC; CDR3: CAWSVGTGGYEQYF
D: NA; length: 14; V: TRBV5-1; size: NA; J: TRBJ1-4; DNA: TGCGCCAGCAGCTCTCGGGACACCACTGAAAAACTGTTTTTT; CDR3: CASSSRDTTEKLFF
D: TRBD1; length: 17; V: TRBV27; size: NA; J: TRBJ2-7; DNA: TGTGCCAGCAGTCCACTTACGCGGGACAGGGGATCCTACGAGCAGTACTTC; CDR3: CASSPLTRDRGSYEQYF
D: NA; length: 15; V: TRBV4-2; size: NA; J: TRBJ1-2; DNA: TGTGCCAGCAGCCAAGATAGGGACTCCAACTATGGCTACACCTTC; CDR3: CASSQDRDSNYGYTF
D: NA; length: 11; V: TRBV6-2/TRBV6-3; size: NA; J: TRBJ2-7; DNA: TGTGCCAGCAGGCGAGACTACGAGCAGTACTTC; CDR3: CASRRDYEQYF
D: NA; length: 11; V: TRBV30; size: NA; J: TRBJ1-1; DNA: TGTGCCTGGAGTGGCTGGACTGAAGCTTTCTTT; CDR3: CAWSGWTEAFF
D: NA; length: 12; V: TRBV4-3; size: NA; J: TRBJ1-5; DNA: TGCGCCAGCAGTCCCCCAAGTCGGCCCCAGCATTTT; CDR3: CASSPPSRPQHF
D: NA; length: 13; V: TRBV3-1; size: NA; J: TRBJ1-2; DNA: TGTGCCAGCAGCCAAGGAGAGGGCCGCGGCTACACCTTC; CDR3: CASSQGEGRGYTF
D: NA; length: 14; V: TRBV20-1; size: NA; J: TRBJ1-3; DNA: TGCAGTGCTATCACGACCCTATCTGGAAACACCATATATTTT; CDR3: CSAITTLSGNTIYF
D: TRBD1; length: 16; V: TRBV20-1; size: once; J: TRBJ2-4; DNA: TGCAGTGCTAGCCGACCGGGACAGGGAGCCAAAAACATTCAGTACTTC; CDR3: CSASRPGQGAKNIQYF
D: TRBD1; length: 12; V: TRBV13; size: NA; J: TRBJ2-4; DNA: TGTGCCAGCAGCCCCCGACAGGGGCTTCAGTACTTC; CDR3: CASSPRQGLQYF
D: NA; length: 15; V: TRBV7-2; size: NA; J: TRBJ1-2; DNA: TGTGCCAGCAGCTTCGGGGTCACTGCTAACTATGGCTACACCTTC; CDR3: CASSFGVTANYGYTF
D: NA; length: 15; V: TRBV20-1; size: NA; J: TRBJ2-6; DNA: TGCAGTGCTAGGCTCACAGGTCCTGGGGCCAACGTCCTGACTTTC; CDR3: CSARLTGPGANVLTF
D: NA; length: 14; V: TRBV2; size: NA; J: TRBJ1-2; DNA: TGTGCCAGCAGTCGGGACCTCTCCCCTTGGGGCTACACCTTC; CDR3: CASSRDLSPWGYTF
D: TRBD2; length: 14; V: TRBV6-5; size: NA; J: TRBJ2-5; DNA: TGTGCCAGCCTACCCGGGACTAGCGGGGCGACCCAGTACTTC; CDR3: CASLPGTSGATQYF
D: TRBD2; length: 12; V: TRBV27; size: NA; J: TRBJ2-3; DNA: TGTGCCAGCAGAATAGCGGGGGGGACGCAGTATTTT; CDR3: CASRIAGGTQYF
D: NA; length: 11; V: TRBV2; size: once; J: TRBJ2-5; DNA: TGTGCCAGCAGACTTTTGTGGACCCAGTACTTC; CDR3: CASRLLWTQYF
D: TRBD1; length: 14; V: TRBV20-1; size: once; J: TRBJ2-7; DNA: TGCAGTGCTAGAGCCAGGGACAGATCTTACGAGCAGTACTTC; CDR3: CSARARDRSYEQYF
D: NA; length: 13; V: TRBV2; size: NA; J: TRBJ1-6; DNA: TGTGCCAGCAGTGAAGTCCCGGAGGCACCCCTCCACTTT; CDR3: CASSEVPEAPLHF
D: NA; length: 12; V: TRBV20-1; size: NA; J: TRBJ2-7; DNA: TGCAGTGCAAGTACGTCGGCCTACGAGCAGTACTTC; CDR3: CSASTSAYEQYF
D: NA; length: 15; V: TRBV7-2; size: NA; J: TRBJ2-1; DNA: TGTGCCAGCTCGAGATGGAGAACGGATTACAATGAGCAGTTCTTC; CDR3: CASSRWRTDYNEQFF
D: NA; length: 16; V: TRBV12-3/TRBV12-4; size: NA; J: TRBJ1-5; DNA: TGTGCCAGCAGCCCCCACACAGGGACGAACAATCAGCCCCAGCATTTT; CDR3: CASSPHTGTNNQPQHF
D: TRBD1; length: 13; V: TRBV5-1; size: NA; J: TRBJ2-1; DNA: TGCGCCAGCAGCCAACAGGGGAGCGATGAGCAGTTCTTC; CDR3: CASSQQGSDEQFF
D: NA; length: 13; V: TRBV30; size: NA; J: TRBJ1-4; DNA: TGTGCCTGGAGTGTAGCGGGGAGGGAAAAACTGTTTTTT; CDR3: CAWSVAGREKLFF